This T cell receptor beta chain emerged from a study of regulatory T cells in long-lasting Graves disease. Study results and limitations: Persistent patients had a count of shared public clonotypes (about 2,500) that exceeded that of new patients (roughly 1,000).

The CDR3 consists of 15 residues. Germline assignment: CDR1 MNHEY and CDR2 SMNVEV (reference sequence). Germline trimming cut 8 bases from V and 6 bases from J; bases unmatched to any gene: 13. Time point defined: newly diagnosed GD, antithyroid drugs for less than 3 months. RNA isolated from PBMCs was used to make the TCR library. Graves' disease diagnosis followed American Thyroid Association guidelines. HTBI primers from iRepertoire and Arm-PCR of CDR3 regions yielded the TCR beta libraries. TCRdb re-called the multiplex PCR reads through MiXCR, storing one row per CDR3 protein. This table has about 450,000 distinct CDR3 sequences, around 15% appearing once. There are many counts of this clonotype. What it binds is not known. In addition, the sample was reused for a study of T cells in Graves' hyperthyroidism and ophthalmopathy. That report notes: In simple terms, a model built on 13 V-J features told ophthalmopathy apart from stable hyperthyroidism.

The chain links TRBV27 to TRBJ2-1; 7 bases map to TRBD2. This TCR came from a woman aged 45 to 65 with Graves disease. Material: peripheral blood mononuclear cells (PBMCs), obtained at new diagnosis, from a patient treated with antithyroid drugs. This CDR3 is CASLAPGRALNEQFF. CDR3 DNA: TGTGCCAGCCTTGCACCGGGGAGGGCCCTCAATGAGCAGTTCTTC.